This TCR beta chain was found in a study of blood T cell repertoires in COVID-19. Looking at the study overall: The cDNA or gDNA used as material had been derived from T cells, B-cell-depleted T cells, or PBMCs.

Assay used: immunoSEQ multiplex PCR; TCRdb lists only in-frame clones, some missing. This table holds 200,000 to 250,000 clones, around nine tenths found once. This clone was counted a single time. Participants reported their clinical history, and cohort assignment relied on those reports. V dropped 3 bases and J dropped 4; count of bases not matched to a gene: 4. CDR1 LGHDT and CDR2 YNNKEL come from the germline V gene (reference sequence). The CDR3 has 14 amino acids. V is TRBV3-1 (or the pseudogene TRBV3-2) and J is TRBJ2-7, with 9 bases matching TRBD2. The receptor was isolated from a woman aged 45-60 years with acute COVID-19. The material sequenced was PBMCs or T cells enriched from blood (not recorded which). The CDR3 loop reads CASSQTSGRYEQYF. DNA for the CDR3: TGTGCCAGCAGCCAGACTAGCGGAAGATACGAGCAGTACTTC.